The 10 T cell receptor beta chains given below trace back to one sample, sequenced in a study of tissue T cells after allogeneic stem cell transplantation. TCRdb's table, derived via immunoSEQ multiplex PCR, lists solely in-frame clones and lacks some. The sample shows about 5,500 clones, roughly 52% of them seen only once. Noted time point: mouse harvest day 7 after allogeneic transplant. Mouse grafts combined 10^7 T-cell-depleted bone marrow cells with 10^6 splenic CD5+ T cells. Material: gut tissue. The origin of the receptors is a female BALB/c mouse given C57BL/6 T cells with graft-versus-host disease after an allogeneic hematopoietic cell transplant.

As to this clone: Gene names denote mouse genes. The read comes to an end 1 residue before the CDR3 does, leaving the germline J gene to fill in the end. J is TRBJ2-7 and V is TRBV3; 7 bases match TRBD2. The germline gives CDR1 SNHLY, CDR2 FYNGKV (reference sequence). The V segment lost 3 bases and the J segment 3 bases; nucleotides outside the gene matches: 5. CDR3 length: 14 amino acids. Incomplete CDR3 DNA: TGTGCCAGCAGCTTGGGGGGGGAGAGCTATGAACAGTAC. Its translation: CASSLGGESYEQY. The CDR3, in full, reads CASSLGGESYEQYF.

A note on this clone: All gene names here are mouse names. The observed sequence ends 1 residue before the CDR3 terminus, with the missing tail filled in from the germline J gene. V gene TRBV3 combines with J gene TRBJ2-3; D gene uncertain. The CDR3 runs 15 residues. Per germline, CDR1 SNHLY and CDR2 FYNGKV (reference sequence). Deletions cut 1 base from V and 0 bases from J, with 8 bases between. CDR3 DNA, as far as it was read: TGTGCCAGCAGCTTAGATGGGAGTAGTGCAGAAACGCTGTAT. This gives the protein CASSLDGSSAETLY. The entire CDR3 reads CASSLDGSSAETLYF.

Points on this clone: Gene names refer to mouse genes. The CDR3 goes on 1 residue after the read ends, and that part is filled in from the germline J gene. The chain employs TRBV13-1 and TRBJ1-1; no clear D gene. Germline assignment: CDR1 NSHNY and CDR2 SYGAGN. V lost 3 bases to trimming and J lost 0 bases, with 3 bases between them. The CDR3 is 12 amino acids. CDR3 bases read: TGTGCCAGCAGTGGAGCAAACACAGAAGTCTTC. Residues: CASSGANTEVF. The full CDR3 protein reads CASSGANTEVFF.

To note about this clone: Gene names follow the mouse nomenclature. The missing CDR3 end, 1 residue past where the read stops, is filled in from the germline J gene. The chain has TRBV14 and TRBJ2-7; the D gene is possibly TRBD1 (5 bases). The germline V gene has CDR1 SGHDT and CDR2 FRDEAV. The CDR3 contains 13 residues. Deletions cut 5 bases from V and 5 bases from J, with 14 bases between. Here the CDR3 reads CASSPTDQDEQYF. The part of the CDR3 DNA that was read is TGTGCCAGCAGCCCGACAGATCAGGATGAACAGTAC.

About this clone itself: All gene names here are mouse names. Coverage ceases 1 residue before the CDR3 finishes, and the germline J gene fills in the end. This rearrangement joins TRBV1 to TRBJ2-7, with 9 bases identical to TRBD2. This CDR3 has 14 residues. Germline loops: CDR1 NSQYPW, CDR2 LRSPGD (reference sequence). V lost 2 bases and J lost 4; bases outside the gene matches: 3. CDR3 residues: CTCSAPTGGYEQYF. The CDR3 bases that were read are TGCACCTGCAGTGCACCGACTGGGGGTTATGAACAGTAC.

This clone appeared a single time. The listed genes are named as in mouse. The sequenced part of the CDR3 DNA is TGTGCCAGCAGCTTAAACAGGGGGAACACAGAAGTCTTC. Protein: CASSLNRGNTEVF. The full CDR3 reads CASSLNRGNTEVFF. The chain recombines TRBV3 with TRBJ1-1; 7 nucleotides align to TRBD1. Read coverage stops 1 residue before the CDR3 terminus; the germline J gene supplies the remainder. The V gene's germline CDR1 is SNHLY and CDR2 FYNGKV (reference sequence). The CDR3 loop spans 14 amino acids. V lost 2 bases to trimming and J lost 1 base; unmatched junction nucleotides: 1. Full variable domain (rest looked up from reference TRBV3 and TRBJ1-1): GPKVLQIPSHQIIDMGQMVTLNCDPVSNHLYFYWYKQILGQQMEFLVNFYNGKVMEKSKLFKDQFSVERPDGSYFTLKIQPTALEDSAVYFCASSLNRGNTEVFFGKGTRLTVV.

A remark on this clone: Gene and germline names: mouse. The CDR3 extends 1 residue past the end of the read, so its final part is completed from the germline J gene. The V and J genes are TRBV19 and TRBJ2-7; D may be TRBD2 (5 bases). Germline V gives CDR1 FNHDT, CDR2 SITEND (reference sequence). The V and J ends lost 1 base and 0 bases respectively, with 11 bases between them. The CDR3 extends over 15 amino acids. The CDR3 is CASSILGRSSYEQYF. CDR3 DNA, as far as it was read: TGTGCCAGCAGTATATTGGGGAGGAGCTCCTATGAACAGTAC.

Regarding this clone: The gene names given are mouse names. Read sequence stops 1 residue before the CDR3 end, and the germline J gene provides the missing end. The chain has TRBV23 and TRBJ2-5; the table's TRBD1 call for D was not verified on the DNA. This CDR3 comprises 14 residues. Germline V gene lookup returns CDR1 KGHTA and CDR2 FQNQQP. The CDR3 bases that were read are TGCTCCAGCAGTCAAAACAAAAACCAAGACACCCAGTAC. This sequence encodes CSSSQNKNQDTQY. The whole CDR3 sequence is CSSSQNKNQDTQYF. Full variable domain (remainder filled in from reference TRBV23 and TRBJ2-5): DAAVTQKPRYLIKMKGQEAEMKCIPEKGHTAVFWYQQKQSKELKFLIYFQNQQPLDQIDMVKERFSAVCPSSSLCSLGIRTCEAEDSALYLCSSSQNKNQDTQYFGPGTRLLVL.

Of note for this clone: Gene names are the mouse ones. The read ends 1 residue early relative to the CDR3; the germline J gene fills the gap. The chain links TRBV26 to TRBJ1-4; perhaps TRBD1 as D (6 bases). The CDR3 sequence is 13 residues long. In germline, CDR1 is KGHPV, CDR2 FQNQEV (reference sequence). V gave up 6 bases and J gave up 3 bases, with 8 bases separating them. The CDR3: CASRQGANERLFF. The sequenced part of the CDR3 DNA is TGTGCCAGCAGACAGGGAGCCAACGAAAGATTATTT.

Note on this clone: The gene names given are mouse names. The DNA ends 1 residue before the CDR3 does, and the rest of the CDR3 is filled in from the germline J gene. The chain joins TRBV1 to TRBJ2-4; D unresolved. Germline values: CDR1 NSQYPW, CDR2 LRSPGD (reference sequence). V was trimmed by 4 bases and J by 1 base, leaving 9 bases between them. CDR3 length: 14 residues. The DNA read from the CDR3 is TGCACCTGCAGTGAACAAGGAGGTCAAAACACCTTGTAC. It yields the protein CTCSEQGGQNTLY. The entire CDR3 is CTCSEQGGQNTLYF.